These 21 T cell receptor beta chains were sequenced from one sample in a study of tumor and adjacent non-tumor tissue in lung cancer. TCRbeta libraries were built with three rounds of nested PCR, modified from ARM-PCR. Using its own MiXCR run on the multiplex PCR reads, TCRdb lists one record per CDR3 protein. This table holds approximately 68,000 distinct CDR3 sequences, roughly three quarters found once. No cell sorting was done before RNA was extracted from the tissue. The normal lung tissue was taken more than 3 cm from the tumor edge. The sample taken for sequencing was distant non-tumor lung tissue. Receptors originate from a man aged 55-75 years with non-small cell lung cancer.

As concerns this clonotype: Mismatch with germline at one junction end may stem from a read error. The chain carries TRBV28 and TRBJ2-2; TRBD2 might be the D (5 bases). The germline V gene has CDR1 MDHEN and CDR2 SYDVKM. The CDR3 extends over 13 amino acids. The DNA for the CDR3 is TGTGCCAGTAGTTCGAATGAGGCCGGGGTGCTGTTTTTT. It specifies CASSSNEAGVLFF.

The CDR3 spells CSARPSTSVTTDTQYF. In nucleotides, the CDR3 is TGCAGTGCTAGACCCAGCACTAGCGTGACAACAGATACGCAGTATTTT. The chain joins TRBV20-1 to TRBJ2-3; 7 bases fit TRBD2. This CDR3 region has 16 residues. Germline assignment: CDR1 DFQATT and CDR2 SNEGSKA (reference sequence). V trimming: 2 bases; J trimming: 3 bases; junction bases outside the gene matches: 11.

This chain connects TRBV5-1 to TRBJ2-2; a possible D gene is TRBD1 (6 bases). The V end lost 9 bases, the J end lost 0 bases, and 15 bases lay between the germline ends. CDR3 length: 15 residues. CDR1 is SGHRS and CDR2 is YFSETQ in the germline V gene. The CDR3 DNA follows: TGCGCCATCAACTTCCAGGGGCCGAACACCGGGGAGCTGTTTTTT. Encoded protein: CAINFQGPNTGELFF.

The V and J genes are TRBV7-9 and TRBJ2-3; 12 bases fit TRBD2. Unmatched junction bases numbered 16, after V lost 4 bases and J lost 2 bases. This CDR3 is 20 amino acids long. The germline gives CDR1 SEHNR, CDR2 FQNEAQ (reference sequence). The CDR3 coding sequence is TGTGCCAGCAGCTCCAAGGGGGGGACTAGCGGGCCCAAGAACACAGATACGCAGTATTTT. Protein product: CASSSKGGTSGPKNTDTQYF.

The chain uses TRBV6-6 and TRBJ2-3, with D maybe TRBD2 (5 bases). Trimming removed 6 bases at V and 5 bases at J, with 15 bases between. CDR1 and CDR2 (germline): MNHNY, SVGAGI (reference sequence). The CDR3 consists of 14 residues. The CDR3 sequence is CASSDGPGRDTQYF. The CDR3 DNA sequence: TGTGCCAGCAGCGACGGCCCTGGGAGAGATACGCAGTATTTT.

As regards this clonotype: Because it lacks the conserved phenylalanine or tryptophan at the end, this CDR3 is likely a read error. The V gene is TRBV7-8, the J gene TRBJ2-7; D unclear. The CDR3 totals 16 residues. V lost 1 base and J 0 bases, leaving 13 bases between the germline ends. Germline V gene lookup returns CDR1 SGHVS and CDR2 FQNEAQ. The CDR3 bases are TGTGCCAGCAGCTTAGATGGGCTCTGCGGCTCCTACGAGCAGTACTAC. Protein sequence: CASSLDGLCGSYEQYY.

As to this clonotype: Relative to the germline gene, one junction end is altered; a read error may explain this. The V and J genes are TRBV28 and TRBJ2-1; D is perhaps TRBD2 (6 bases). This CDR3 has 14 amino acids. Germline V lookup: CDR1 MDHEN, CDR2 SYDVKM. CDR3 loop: CAISPSDAYNERFF. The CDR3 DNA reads TGTGCCATCAGTCCTAGCGATGCCTACAATGAGCGGTTCTTC.

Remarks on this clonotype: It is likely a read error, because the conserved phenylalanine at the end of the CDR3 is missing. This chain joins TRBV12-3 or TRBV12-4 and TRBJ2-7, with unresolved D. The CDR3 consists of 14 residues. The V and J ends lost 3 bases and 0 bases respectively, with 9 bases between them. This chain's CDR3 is CASSFLESSYEQYL. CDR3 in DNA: TGTGCCAGCAGTTTCCTTGAGAGCTCCTACGAGCAGTACTTG.

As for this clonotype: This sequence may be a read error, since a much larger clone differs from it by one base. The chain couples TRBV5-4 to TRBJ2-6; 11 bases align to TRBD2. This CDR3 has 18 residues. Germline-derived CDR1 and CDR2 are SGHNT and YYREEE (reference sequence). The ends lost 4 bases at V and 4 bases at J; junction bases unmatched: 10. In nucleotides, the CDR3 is TGTGCCAGCAGCCAACTAGCGGGAGAATCAGGGGGGGCCAACGTCCTGACTTTC. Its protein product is CASSQLAGESGGANVLTF.

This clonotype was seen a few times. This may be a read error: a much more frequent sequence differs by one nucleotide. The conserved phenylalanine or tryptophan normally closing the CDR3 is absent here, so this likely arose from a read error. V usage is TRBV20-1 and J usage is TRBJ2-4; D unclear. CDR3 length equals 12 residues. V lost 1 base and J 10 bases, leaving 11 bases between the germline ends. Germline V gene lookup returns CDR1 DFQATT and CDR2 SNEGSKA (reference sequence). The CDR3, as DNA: TGCAGTGCTAGAGTGTTCCCAGTTATTCAGTACATC. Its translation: CSARVFPVIQYI.

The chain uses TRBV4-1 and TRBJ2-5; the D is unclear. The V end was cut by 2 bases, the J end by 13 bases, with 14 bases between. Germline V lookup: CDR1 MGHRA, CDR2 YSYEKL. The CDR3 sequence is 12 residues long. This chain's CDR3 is CASSQQRHQLYF. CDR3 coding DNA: TGCGCCAGCAGCCAACAACGACATCAATTGTACTTC.

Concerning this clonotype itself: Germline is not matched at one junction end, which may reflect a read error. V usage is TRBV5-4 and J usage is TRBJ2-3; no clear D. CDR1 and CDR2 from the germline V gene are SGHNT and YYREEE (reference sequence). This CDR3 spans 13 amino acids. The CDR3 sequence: CASSTRITDTQYF. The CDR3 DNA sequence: TGTGCCAGCAGCACCCGAATCACAGATACGCAATATTTT. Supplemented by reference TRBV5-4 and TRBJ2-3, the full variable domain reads ETGVTQSPTHLIKTRGQQVTLRCSSQSGHNTVSWYQQALGQGPQFIFQYYREEENGRGNFPPRFSGLQFPNYSSELNVNALELDDSALYLCASSTRITDTQYFGPGTRLTVL.

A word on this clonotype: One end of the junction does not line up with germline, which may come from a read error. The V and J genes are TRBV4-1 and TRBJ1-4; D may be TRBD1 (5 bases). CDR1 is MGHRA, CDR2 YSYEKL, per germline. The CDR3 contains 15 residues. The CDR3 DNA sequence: TGCGCCAGCAGCTACACAGGAACGGTTAATGAAAAACTGTTTTTC. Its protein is CASSYTGTVNEKLFF.

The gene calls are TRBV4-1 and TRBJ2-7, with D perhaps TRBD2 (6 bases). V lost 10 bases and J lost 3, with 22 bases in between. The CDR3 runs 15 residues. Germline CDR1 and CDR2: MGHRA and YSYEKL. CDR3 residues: CATGRELGGFYEQYF. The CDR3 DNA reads TGCGCCACCGGCCGAGAATTGGGGGGATTCTACGAGCAGTACTTC.

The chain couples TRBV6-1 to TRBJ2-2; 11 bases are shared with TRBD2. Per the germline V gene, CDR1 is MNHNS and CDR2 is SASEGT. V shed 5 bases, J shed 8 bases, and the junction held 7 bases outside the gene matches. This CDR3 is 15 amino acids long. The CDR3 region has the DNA TGTGCCAGCAGTAAACTAGCGGGAGTCACAGGGGAGCTGTTTTTT. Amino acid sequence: CASSKLAGVTGELFF.

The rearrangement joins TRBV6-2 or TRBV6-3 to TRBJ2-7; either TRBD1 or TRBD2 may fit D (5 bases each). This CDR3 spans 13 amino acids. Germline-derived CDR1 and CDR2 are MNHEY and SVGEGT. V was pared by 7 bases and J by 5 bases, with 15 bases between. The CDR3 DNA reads TGTGCCAGCATGGGACCCACTCGTGACGAGCAGTACTTC. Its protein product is CASMGPTRDEQYF.

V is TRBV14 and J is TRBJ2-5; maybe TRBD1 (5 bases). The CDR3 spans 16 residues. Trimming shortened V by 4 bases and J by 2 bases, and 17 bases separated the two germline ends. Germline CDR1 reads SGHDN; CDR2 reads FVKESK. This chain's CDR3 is CASSRWTSGKQETQYF. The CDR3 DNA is TGTGCCAGCAGCCGCTGGACAAGTGGGAAGCAAGAGACCCAGTACTTC.

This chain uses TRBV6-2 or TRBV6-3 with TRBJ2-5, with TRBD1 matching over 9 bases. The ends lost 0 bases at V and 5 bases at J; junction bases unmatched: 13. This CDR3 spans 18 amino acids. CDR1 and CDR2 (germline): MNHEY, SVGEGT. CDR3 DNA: TGTGCCAGCAGTTACTCGAGAGCCCCGGGACAGGGATTCGAGACCCAGTACTTC. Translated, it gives CASSYSRAPGQGFETQYF.

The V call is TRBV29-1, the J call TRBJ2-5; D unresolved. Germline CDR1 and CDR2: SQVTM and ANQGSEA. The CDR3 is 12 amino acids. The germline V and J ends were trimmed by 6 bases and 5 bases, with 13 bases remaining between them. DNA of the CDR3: TGCAGCGTCCCCCCGGGTGGGGAGACCCAGTACTTC. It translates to CSVPPGGETQYF.

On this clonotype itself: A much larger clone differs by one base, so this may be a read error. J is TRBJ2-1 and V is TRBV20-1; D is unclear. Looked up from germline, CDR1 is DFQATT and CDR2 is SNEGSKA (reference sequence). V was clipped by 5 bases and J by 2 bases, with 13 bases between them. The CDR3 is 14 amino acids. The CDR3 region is CSAHRIATYNEQFF. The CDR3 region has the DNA TGCAGTGCTCACCGGATCGCCACCTACAATGAGCAGTTCTTC.

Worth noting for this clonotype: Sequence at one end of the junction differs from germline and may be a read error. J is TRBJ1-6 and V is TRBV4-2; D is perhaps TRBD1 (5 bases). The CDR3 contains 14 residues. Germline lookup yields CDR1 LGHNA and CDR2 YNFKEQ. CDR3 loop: CTSSQGAASSHLHF. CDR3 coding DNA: TGTACCAGCAGCCAAGGGGCGGCTAGTTCACACCTCCACTTT.